This T cell receptor beta chain was retrieved from a study of blood T cell repertoires in COVID-19 (dated by TCRdb to between 2020 and 2021). Notes on the research overall: Samples from collaborators originated in the United States, Italy and Spain and spanned both the acute and convalescent phases of COVID-19. The material from the prospective study consisted of cDNA or gDNA derived from T cells, B-cell-depleted T cells, or PBMCs. Deeply sampled blood TCRbeta repertoires from subjects exposed to, actively infected with, or recovered from COVID-19 were included in the dataset. A freely available public database, intended as a resource for researchers studying the immune response to SARS-CoV-2, is where the repertoires were released. The samples were drawn from two sources: the first 160 participants of the ongoing ImmuneRACE study, and 1,000 to 1,500 subjects contributed by 6 global collaborators. The sample metadata nearly always contained a de-identified subject ID, COVID-19 status, age in years and sex. Where available, HLA class I and class II types were taken from metadata supplied by the sample provider and were not determined by assay-based typing. Overall study outcomes, separate from this receptor: Clinical and demographic metadata were provided uncurated, with the amount varying by source and participant.

CDR3 length: 12 amino acids, cysteine to phenylalanine. The sequence is cut down to CDR3 DNA, 36 bases in frame from base 1. A distance of 6 bases separates the germline ends of V and J, which lose 3 bases and 4 bases respectively. The CDR1 and CDR2 encoded by the germline V gene (reference sequence) are LGHDT and YNNKEL. Note on this clone: Its antigen target is currently unknown. Base qualities were left out, and no much larger clone turns up one base away.

Each collaborating institution followed its own protocols to collect whole blood in K2EDTA tubes. Collaborator samples were shipped for TCRbeta analysis as frozen whole blood, isolated PBMCs, or DNA extracted from either sample type. TCRbeta CDR3 regions were amplified from genomic DNA by means of the immunoSEQ Assay, a bias-controlled multiplex PCR. On the study's bioinformatics: The number of nucleated cells in each sample was estimated from the amplification of reference gene primers within the assay. Sequence reads were collapsed and filtered to measure the absolute abundance of every unique TCRbeta CDR3 rearrangement. For each sample, productive Simpson clonality was calculated as the square root of Simpson's diversity index across productive rearrangements. Here the immuneACCESS table is served through TCRdb, limited to in-frame sequences with V and J called. Missing clones are a known gap in these copies; in checked studies unresolved V genes cover under half, and the rest lacks a known reason. The V and J calls and clone size are taken from that table; D and trimming were inferred from the DNA. The sample table holds just over 90,000 clones, of which roughly 79% were seen once. The ten largest clonotypes hold around 17% of the sample.

Sequencing used peripheral blood. The V and J genes are TRBV3-1 (or the pseudogene TRBV3-2) and TRBJ1-2; the D gene cannot be resolved reliably. The clonotype originates from a human donor in a cohort sampled during active COVID-19. The sequenced DNA is TGTGCCAGCAGCCAGGGAGCCTATGGCTACACCTTC. Translated, this is CASSQGAYGYTF.